The 19 T cell receptor beta chains below all came from one sample that was sequenced in a study of regulatory T cells in long-lasting Graves disease. In building TCR beta libraries, iRepertoire HTBI primers were used together with Arm-PCR of CDR3 regions. TCRdb processed the multiplex PCR reads anew with MiXCR; each CDR3 protein has one entry. The table has 350,000 to 450,000 distinct CDR3 sequences, around 20% seen once. As for time point: persistent/refractory GD, antithyroid drugs over 5 years with positive TRAb. Scientists built the TCR library using RNA that was extracted from PBMCs. The sequenced sample was peripheral blood mononuclear cells (PBMCs), obtained when the disease was refractory, from a patient treated with antithyroid drugs. These receptors came from a female donor with Graves disease.

This clonotype was recorded many times. The chain uses TRBV12-3 or TRBV12-4 and TRBJ1-5, with TRBD1 matching over 7 bases. J lost 6 bases, V lost 3 bases, and 5 bases had no gene match. This CDR3 contains 14 residues. CDR3 in amino acids: CASSFARGSQPQHF. The DNA for the CDR3 is TGTGCCAGCAGTTTTGCCAGGGGGTCTCAGCCCCAGCATTTT.

This clonotype was seen a handful of times. The J gene is TRBJ2-3, the V gene TRBV3-1; 11 positions match TRBD2. The CDR3 spans 15 residues. V shed 7 bases and J 2 bases; nucleotides not matched to a gene: 5. Germline V gene sequence: CDR1 LGHDT, CDR2 YNNKEL (reference sequence). The CDR3 reads CASTMTSGITDTQYF. The CDR3 nucleotides read TGTGCCAGCACCATGACTAGCGGGATCACAGATACGCAGTATTTT.

In its sample, this clonotype was seen a few times. In nucleotides, the CDR3 is TGCGCCAGCAGCTCAAGCAGCGGGAGATTAGTCGGGGAGCTGTTTTTT. The encoded protein is CASSSSSGRLVGELFF. The chain joins TRBV5-1 to TRBJ2-2; 8 bases are a match to TRBD2. With V trimmed by 3 bases and J by 7 bases, 11 bases remained unmatched. Germline V CDR1 and CDR2: SGHRS, YFSETQ. This CDR3 has 16 amino acids.

This clonotype was detected ten times or more. The V and J genes are TRBV20-1 and TRBJ1-1; D not resolved. The CDR3 loop spans 15 amino acids. Trimming removed 6 bases at V and 5 bases at J, with 22 bases between. Germline CDR1 and CDR2: DFQATT and SNEGSKA (reference sequence). The CDR3 region is CSAPNAQRVGTEAFF. The CDR3 DNA reads as TGCAGTGCACCAAACGCACAGAGGGTTGGGACTGAAGCTTTCTTT.

This clonotype was detected ten times or more. DNA of the CDR3: TGTGCCAGTAGTAAAGGCGGAACCGCCTACGAGCAGTACTTC. Amino acid sequence: CASSKGGTAYEQYF. The gene calls are TRBV19 and TRBJ2-7; D gene ambiguous. CDR3 size: 14 residues. Germline values: CDR1 LNHDA, CDR2 SQIVND (reference sequence). With 4 bases removed from V and 2 bases from J, the gap between germline ends came to 12 bases.

This clonotype was detected once. This rearrangement joins TRBV9 to TRBJ1-4; D is perhaps TRBD1 (5 bases). There are 16 residues in the CDR3. Germline CDR1 reads SGDLS; CDR2 reads YYNGEE. V dropped 0 bases and J dropped 7 bases, with 16 bases sitting between them. This CDR3 is CASSVDPGSRSEKLFF. DNA of the CDR3: TGTGCCAGCAGCGTAGACCCAGGGTCCCGGAGTGAAAAACTGTTTTTT.

The V gene is TRBV15, the J gene TRBJ2-2, with a possible D match to TRBD1 (6 bases). Trimming left V 5 bases short and J 0 bases short, with 16 bases between. This CDR3 spans 17 amino acids. Looked up from germline, CDR1 is LNHNV and CDR2 is YYDKDF (reference sequence). For the CDR3, the DNA is TGTGCCACCAGCCGCTGGACCGGGACACCGAACACCGGGGAGCTGTTTTTT. This encodes CATSRWTGTPNTGELFF.

This clonotype was found many times. CDR3 sequence: CASSLAREQYF. The CDR3 nucleotides are TGTGCCAGCAGCTTAGCGCGCGAGCAGTACTTC. The V and J genes are TRBV7-2 and TRBJ2-7; the D is unclear. Per the germline V gene, CDR1 is SGHTA and CDR2 is FQGNSA. The V end lost 0 bases, the J end lost 6 bases, and 3 bases lay between the germline ends. The CDR3 consists of 11 residues.

This clonotype was counted only a few times. The rearrangement joins TRBV6-9 to TRBJ1-3, with D unresolved. The germline CDR1 and CDR2 sequences are MNHGY and SVAAGI. The CDR3 has 20 amino acids. The V end lost 0 bases, the J end lost 0 bases, and 21 bases lay between the germline ends. The CDR3: CASSYSGAADREPSGNTIYF. CDR3 sequence (DNA): TGTGCCAGCAGTTATTCTGGCGCGGCGGATAGGGAACCCTCTGGAAACACCATATATTTT.

This clonotype was seen a handful of times. V and J are TRBV20-1 and TRBJ2-7, with TRBD2 as a possible D gene (7 bases). Germline CDR1 is DFQATT and CDR2 is SNEGSKA (reference sequence). The CDR3 has 15 residues. Deletions cut 2 bases from V and 4 bases from J, with 18 bases between. CDR3 in DNA: TGCAGTGCTAGACCTTACAGGGAGGGCCTATACGAGCAGTACTTC. Its translation: CSARPYREGLYEQYF.

This clonotype appeared a few times. The V call is TRBV18, the J call TRBJ1-3, with D perhaps TRBD1 (5 bases). Trimming cost V 3 bases and J 0 bases, with 15 bases left between them. CDR3 size: 17 residues. From germline, CDR1 is KGHSH and CDR2 LQKENI. The CDR3 DNA reads TGTGCCAGCTCACCCCTTGACAGTCCTCTCTCTGGAAACACCATATATTTT. Protein sequence: CASSPLDSPLSGNTIYF. The variable domain in full, with the rest retrieved from reference TRBV18 and TRBJ1-3, is NAGVMQNPRHLVRRRGQEARLRCSPMKGHSHVYWYRQLPEEGLKFMVYLQKENIIDESGMPKERFSAEFPKEGPSILRIQQVVRGDSAAYFCASSPLDSPLSGNTIYFGEGSWLTVV.

This clonotype showed up many times. This chain connects TRBV11-2 to TRBJ1-2, with TRBD1 identical over 8 bases. This CDR3 has 16 residues. In germline, CDR1 is SGHAT, CDR2 FQNNGV. The V and J ends lost 3 bases and 0 bases, in that order; junction bases with no gene match: 6. The CDR3: CASSLGQVTPNYGYTF. The CDR3 nucleotides read TGTGCCAGCAGCTTGGGACAGGTCACTCCTAACTATGGCTACACCTTC.

This clonotype was observed at least ten times. The gene calls are TRBV7-2 and TRBJ2-7; D may be TRBD2 (6 bases). With 5 bases removed from V and 7 bases from J, the gap between germline ends came to 15 bases. CDR3 size: 13 residues. Germline V gene data show CDR1 as SGHTA and CDR2 as FQGNSA. This CDR3 is CASSRQPGREQYF. Here the CDR3 DNA reads TGTGCCAGCAGCCGACAGCCAGGGAGGGAGCAGTACTTC.

This clonotype was seen repeatedly, ten times or more. The gene calls are TRBV20-1 and TRBJ2-5, with D perhaps matching TRBD1 (5 bases). This CDR3 has 12 residues. CDR1 is DFQATT and CDR2 is SNEGSKA in the germline V gene (reference sequence). Trimming shortened V by 4 bases and J by 3 bases, and 9 bases separated the two germline ends. CDR3 DNA: TGCAGTGCTATACCAGGGAAAGAGACCCAGTACTTC. Translated: CSAIPGKETQYF.

This clonotype has at least ten counts. V gene TRBV27 combines with J gene TRBJ1-5, with unresolved D. In germline, CDR1 is MNHEY, CDR2 SMNVEV (reference sequence). The CDR3 contains 13 residues. Deletions cut 4 bases from V and 1 base from J, with 5 bases between. The CDR3 region is CASSSSSNQPQHF. As DNA, the CDR3 is TGTGCCAGCAGTTCAAGCAGCAATCAGCCCCAGCATTTT.

A few counts support this clonotype. This chain links TRBV19 with TRBJ2-2; D possibly corresponds to TRBD2 (5 bases). The CDR3 length is 13 residues. Trimming removed 3 bases at V and 13 bases at J, with 15 bases between. Germline-derived CDR1 and CDR2 are LNHDA and SQIVND (reference sequence). Here the CDR3 reads CASSIGDAPGLFF. DNA of the CDR3: TGTGCCAGTAGTATCGGGGATGCACCGGGGCTGTTTTTT.

In its sample, this clonotype was seen many times. This chain uses TRBV12-3 or TRBV12-4 with TRBJ2-2; no clear D. Trimming removed 5 bases from V and 3 bases from J, with 10 bases in between. The CDR3 is 14 residues long. CDR3: CASSLRAYTGELFF. The CDR3 bases are TGTGCCAGCAGTCTCCGGGCCTACACCGGGGAGCTGTTTTTT.

This clonotype was observed at least ten times. The genes are TRBV6-2 or TRBV6-3 and TRBJ2-5; D is unresolved. Germline CDR1 is MNHEY and CDR2 is SVGEGT. This CDR3 contains 15 residues. V lost 2 bases and J 1 base, leaving 11 bases between the germline ends. CDR3 bases: TGTGCCAGCAGTTACCTCCGGTGGGCCCAAGAGACCCAGTACTTC. It is translated as CASSYLRWAQETQYF.

This clonotype has at least ten counts. This chain joins TRBV12-3 or TRBV12-4 and TRBJ2-7, with no clear D. CDR3 length equals 12 residues. Trimming removed 2 bases at V and 7 bases at J, with 9 bases between. CDR3 sequence: CASSLIDGEQYF. The CDR3 bases are TGTGCCAGCAGTTTAATTGATGGGGAGCAGTACTTC.